The 28 T cell receptor beta chains below come from one sample, sequenced in a study of shared clonotypes between healthy human individuals. TCRdb's table, derived via immunoSEQ multiplex PCR, lists solely in-frame clones and lacks some. The repertoire holds approximately 100,000 clones, with around 64% as singletons. The material sequenced was memory CD8+ T cells sorted from blood. Noted subset: CD45RO+ cells pooled with CCR7-negative TemRA cells. These receptors all stem from a woman younger than 45 in good health.

The chain has TRBV6-1 and TRBJ1-2, with D perhaps matching TRBD1 (5 bases). This CDR3 has 14 residues. Germline V lookup: CDR1 MNHNS, CDR2 SASEGT. V was clipped by 5 bases and J by 6 bases, with 16 bases between them. The CDR3 nucleotides read TGTGCCAGCAGTCTCAAAAAGGGGATAGATGGCTACACCTTC. This translates into CASSLKKGIDGYTF.

This chain uses TRBV4-2 with TRBJ1-1; maybe TRBD1 (5 bases). Trimming removed 1 base at V and 7 bases at J, with 10 bases between. The V gene's germline CDR1 is LGHNA and CDR2 YNFKEQ. This CDR3 spans 13 amino acids. CDR3 sequence: CASSQGQGFEAFF. The DNA for the CDR3 is TGTGCCAGCAGCCAAGGCCAGGGTTTTGAAGCTTTCTTT.

The V and J genes are TRBV4-1 and TRBJ2-5; D is uncertain. CDR3 length: 15 residues. Germline assignment: CDR1 MGHRA and CDR2 YSYEKL. V dropped 2 bases and J dropped 5 bases, with 15 bases sitting between them. This chain's CDR3 is CASSQTRAPLETQYF. CDR3 coding DNA: TGCGCCAGCAGCCAAACCCGGGCCCCTTTGGAGACCCAGTACTTC.

In its sample, this clone was seen a few times. The V and J genes are TRBV6-4 and TRBJ2-3, with TRBD2 identical over 8 bases. CDR3 length equals 15 residues. After removal of 4 bases from V and 5 bases from J, the junction contained 8 bases not matched to a gene. The germline V gene encodes CDR1 MRHNA and CDR2 SNTAGT. The DNA of the CDR3 is TGTGCCAGCAGTGGGACGGGAGGGCCTCTAGATACGCAGTATTTT. Its translation is CASSGTGGPLDTQYF.

As to this clone: Other nucleotide sequences from this sample produce the same CDR3. The chain carries TRBV6-6 and TRBJ1-5; D unclear. V was pared by 6 bases and J by 2 bases, with 8 bases between. The CDR3 covers 13 residues. CDR1 is MNHNY, CDR2 SVGAGI, per germline (reference sequence). In DNA, the CDR3 is TGTGCCAGCAGGGGTGTTGGCAATCAGCCCCAGCATTTT. Translating it yields CASRGVGNQPQHF.

The rearrangement uses TRBV28 and TRBJ2-1; D gene unclear. Germline lookup yields CDR1 MDHEN and CDR2 SYDVKM. The CDR3 extends over 13 amino acids. Trimming removed 4 bases at V and 8 bases at J, with 12 bases between. The DNA of the CDR3 is TGTGCCAGCAGTTCGGATCTCAGCTATGAGCAGTTCTTC. Protein: CASSSDLSYEQFF.

This clone showed up just once. V and J are TRBV28 and TRBJ1-1, with 8 bases aligning to TRBD1. Trimming removed 6 bases from V and 4 bases from J; junction bases left unmatched: 10. This CDR3 has 15 residues. Germline-derived CDR1 and CDR2 are MDHEN and SYDVKM. The CDR3 region has the DNA TGTGCCAGCAGCCCCATGGACAGGGTGGCCACTGAAGCTTTCTTT. It codes for CASSPMDRVATEAFF.

This clone has a single count. This sequence joins TRBV28 and TRBJ2-5, with a tentative D call TRBD1 (6 bases). The CDR3 totals 15 residues. With 2 bases removed from V and 3 bases from J, the gap between germline ends came to 13 bases. CDR1 is MDHEN, CDR2 SYDVKM, per germline. The CDR3 nucleotides are TGTGCCAGCAGTTTAAGGAGGACAGCCGAAGAGACCCAGTACTTC. This gives the protein CASSLRRTAEETQYF.

This clone was picked up one time. This chain connects TRBV11-2 to TRBJ2-3; D is perhaps TRBD1 (5 bases). Germline loops: CDR1 SGHAT, CDR2 FQNNGV. Trimming took 1 base from V and 1 from J, leaving 9 bases between them. This CDR3 is 15 amino acids long. The CDR3 DNA is TGTGCCAGCAGCTTAGCTGGCAGGGGCACAGATACGCAGTATTTT. Amino acid sequence: CASSLAGRGTDTQYF. Full variable domain (outside the CDR3, taken from reference TRBV11-2 and TRBJ2-3): EAGVAQSPRYKIIEKRQSVAFWCNPISGHATLYWYQQILGQGPKLLIQFQNNGVVDDSQLPKDRFSAERLKGVDSTLKIQPAKLEDSAVYLCASSLAGRGTDTQYFGPGTRLTVL.

This clone was picked up many times. The chain joins TRBV25-1 to TRBJ1-1; 10 bases fit TRBD1. Germline V lookup: CDR1 MGHDK, CDR2 SYGVNS. The CDR3 consists of 18 residues. The ends lost 1 base at V and 0 bases at J; junction bases unmatched: 8. In DNA form, the CDR3 reads TGTGCCAGCAGTGAATTTTCTCCGGGACAGGGGCTGAACACTGAAGCTTTCTTT. This translates into CASSEFSPGQGLNTEAFF.

The chain couples TRBV28 to TRBJ2-7; 8 bases are shared with TRBD1. CDR3 length equals 13 residues. V lost 7 bases to trimming and J lost 6 bases; unmatched junction nucleotides: 8. Germline loops: CDR1 MDHEN, CDR2 SYDVKM. CDR3 region: CASIRQGAIEQYF. The CDR3 nucleotides are TGTGCCAGCATCCGGCAGGGGGCCATCGAGCAGTACTTC.

V and J are TRBV6-1 and TRBJ2-1, with 16 positions matching TRBD2. The V and J ends lost 3 bases and 0 bases, in that order; junction bases with no gene match: 5. CDR1 is MNHNS and CDR2 is SASEGT in the germline V gene. CDR3 length: 19 amino acids. The CDR3 nucleotides read TGTGCCAGCAGTGAGGGACTAGCGGGAGGGCTGAGCTCCTACAATGAGCAGTTCTTC. It codes for CASSEGLAGGLSSYNEQFF.

The chain couples TRBV6-1 to TRBJ2-7, with a possible D match to TRBD2 (5 bases). The CDR3 covers 12 residues. Trimming took off 0 bases at V and 9 bases at J, with 9 bases between the two ends. Germline CDR1 reads MNHNS; CDR2 reads SASEGT. The CDR3 DNA is TGTGCCAGCAGTGAAGCCCGACTAAGGCAGTACTTC. Encoded protein: CASSEARLRQYF.

In the case of this clone: A far larger clone differs by one base, so this is likely a read error. In nucleotides, the CDR3 is TGTGCCAGCAGCTTGGAGCCGCTCAATCCCCTGGATACGCAGTATTTT. This encodes CASSLEPLNPLDTQYF. This rearrangement joins TRBV5-4 to TRBJ2-3; D not resolved. This CDR3 has 16 amino acids. The germline gives CDR1 SGHNT, CDR2 YYREEE (reference sequence). Trimming removed 0 bases from V and 6 bases from J, with 17 bases in between. The full variable domain, rest sourced from reference TRBV5-4 and TRBJ2-3, is ETGVTQSPTHLIKTRGQQVTLRCSSQSGHNTVSWYQQALGQGPQFIFQYYREEENGRGNFPPRFSGLQFPNYSSELNVNALELDDSALYLCASSLEPLNPLDTQYFGPGTRLTVL.

The chain joins TRBV5-4 to TRBJ2-7; D is ambiguous. This CDR3 has 12 residues. The germline CDR1 and CDR2 sequences are SGHNT and YYREEE (reference sequence). Trimming shortened V by 0 bases and J by 3 bases, and 4 bases separated the two germline ends. The CDR3 is CASSLDFYEQYF. In DNA form, the CDR3 reads TGTGCCAGCAGCTTGGACTTCTACGAGCAGTACTTC. The whole variable domain, remainder taken from reference TRBV5-4 and TRBJ2-7, is ETGVTQSPTHLIKTRGQQVTLRCSSQSGHNTVSWYQQALGQGPQFIFQYYREEENGRGNFPPRFSGLQFPNYSSELNVNALELDDSALYLCASSLDFYEQYFGPGTRLTVT.

This sequence joins TRBV27 and TRBJ2-7, with D perhaps TRBD1 or TRBD2 (5 bases each). The V end lost 4 bases, the J end lost 4 bases, and 14 bases lay between the germline ends. The CDR3 has 14 residues. Germline V lookup: CDR1 MNHEY, CDR2 SMNVEV (reference sequence). Written as DNA, the CDR3 is TGTGCCAGCAGTTCCTTAGAGGGGCGTTACGAGCAGTACTTC. Encoded protein: CASSSLEGRYEQYF.

V is TRBV7-3 and J is TRBJ2-1; tentatively, D is TRBD1 or TRBD2 (5 bases each). V was clipped by 3 bases and J by 5 bases, with 8 bases between them. Germline V gene lookup returns CDR1 SGHTA and CDR2 FQGTGA. CDR3 length equals 13 residues. The CDR3 region is CASSFGTNNEQFF. The CDR3 DNA reads TGTGCCAGCAGCTTCGGGACCAACAATGAGCAGTTCTTC.

The chain has TRBV25-1 and TRBJ1-5, with D possibly matching TRBD1 (6 bases). V was pared by 2 bases and J by 11 bases, with 16 bases between. The length of the CDR3 is 14 residues. Germline-derived CDR1 and CDR2 are MGHDK and SYGVNS. The CDR3 spells CASSEGEGGTSQHF. The CDR3 nucleotides read TGTGCCAGCAGTGAAGGCGAGGGGGGGACGTCCCAGCATTTT.

This chain connects TRBV5-6 to TRBJ1-3; no definite D call. Trimming stripped 1 base from V and 3 bases from J, with 8 bases between. Germline V gene data show CDR1 as SGHDT and CDR2 as YYEEEE. The CDR3 spans 14 residues. The CDR3 bases are TGTGCCAGCAGCTTGTGGGGTGGTGGAAACACCATATATTTT. It yields the protein CASSLWGGGNTIYF.

The J gene is TRBJ1-5, the V gene TRBV2, with TRBD1 as a possible D gene (6 bases). Trimming took off 8 bases at V and 6 bases at J, with 23 bases between the two ends. The CDR3 is made up of 16 amino acids. Per the germline V gene, CDR1 is SNHLY and CDR2 is FYNNEI. For the CDR3, the DNA is TGTGCCAGCGGGAGGGCAGGGGCGGCTGAAAGTCAGCCCCAGCATTTT. Translating gives CASGRAGAAESQPQHF.

The chain employs TRBV4-1 and TRBJ2-3; a possible D gene is TRBD1 (6 bases). This CDR3 is 17 amino acids long. Germline V CDR1 and CDR2: MGHRA, YSYEKL. The germline V and J ends were trimmed by 8 bases and 6 bases, with 27 bases remaining between them. CDR3 protein: CASEPTGAYFSSDTQYF. CDR3 nucleotide sequence: TGCGCCAGCGAACCGACAGGCGCCTATTTTTCGTCGGATACGCAGTATTTT.

This clone was observed a few times. This chain connects TRBV16 to TRBJ1-2, with unresolved D. The V end lost 0 bases, the J end lost 1 base, and 12 bases lay between the germline ends. This CDR3 is built from 16 residues. Germline V lookup: CDR1 KGHSY, CDR2 FQNENV. The CDR3 DNA sequence: TGTGCCAGCAGCCAATCGCCAGAACCCCTTAACTATGGCTACACCTTC. Translating gives CASSQSPEPLNYGYTF.

This clone was seen many times. This chain links TRBV4-1 with TRBJ1-1; D is unclear. Trimming took 5 bases from V and 0 from J, leaving 10 bases between them. This CDR3 comprises 14 residues. CDR1 is MGHRA and CDR2 is YSYEKL in the germline V gene. In DNA form, the CDR3 reads TGCGCCAGCAGCTGGACGGATATGAACACTGAAGCTTTCTTT. This gives the protein CASSWTDMNTEAFF.

This sequence joins TRBV2 and TRBJ2-3, with D hard to call. Germline CDR1 and CDR2: SNHLY and FYNNEI. The CDR3 covers 12 residues. V was pared by 8 bases and J by 1 base, with 7 bases between. CDR3 loop: CASPPGTDTQYF. DNA of the CDR3: TGTGCCAGCCCGCCCGGCACAGATACGCAGTATTTT.

This chain joins TRBV5-4 and TRBJ2-7; 7 positions agree with TRBD1. V lost 2 bases, J lost 4 bases, and 9 bases stayed unmatched. The germline V gene encodes CDR1 SGHNT and CDR2 YYREEE (reference sequence). The CDR3 runs to 15 residues. Here the CDR3 DNA reads TGTGCCAGCAGCTTAACCGGGACAGCGGCTTACGAGCAGTACTTC. This gives the protein CASSLTGTAAYEQYF.

This clone was counted only a few times. V and J are TRBV7-9 and TRBJ2-7, with 11 bases matching TRBD1. Germline lookup yields CDR1 SEHNR and CDR2 FQNEAQ (reference sequence). The CDR3 length is 16 residues. The V gene end was trimmed by 2 bases and the J gene end by 0 bases; junction bases not matched to a gene: 3. The CDR3 protein is CASSLLGTGGSYEQYF. The CDR3 nucleotides are TGTGCCAGCAGCTTATTAGGGACAGGGGGCTCCTACGAGCAGTACTTC.

The chain links TRBV5-1 to TRBJ2-7; 10 bases align to TRBD1. CDR3 length: 17 amino acids. CDR1 is SGHRS, CDR2 YFSETQ, per germline. Unmatched junction bases numbered 12, after V lost 4 bases and J lost 2 bases. This CDR3 is CASSDYRTGTGAYEQYF. CDR3 sequence (DNA): TGCGCCAGCAGCGACTACAGAACCGGGACAGGGGCCTACGAGCAGTACTTC.

This chain connects TRBV11-2 to TRBJ2-1; 10 bases agree with TRBD2. The CDR3 runs to 17 residues. The ends lost 4 bases at V and 1 base at J; junction bases unmatched: 7. Germline CDR1 is SGHAT and CDR2 is FQNNGV. The CDR3 bases are TGTGCCAGCAGCTCACATCCTAGCGGGAGATCCTACAATGAGCAGTTCTTC. Its protein product is CASSSHPSGRSYNEQFF.